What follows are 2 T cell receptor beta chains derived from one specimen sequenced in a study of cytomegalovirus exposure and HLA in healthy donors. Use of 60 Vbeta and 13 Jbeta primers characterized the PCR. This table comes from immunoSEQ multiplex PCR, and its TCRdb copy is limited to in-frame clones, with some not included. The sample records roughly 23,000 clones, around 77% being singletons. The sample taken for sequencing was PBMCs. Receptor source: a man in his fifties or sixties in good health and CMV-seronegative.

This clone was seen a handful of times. In nucleotides, the CDR3 is TGTGCCAGCAGCTTCGGACTAGCGGGCAACAATGAGCAGTTCTTC. It yields the protein CASSFGLAGNNEQFF. The V call is TRBV5-8, the J call TRBJ2-1; 11 bases are shared with TRBD2. The CDR3 has 15 amino acids. Germline V gene data show CDR1 as SGHTS and CDR2 as YDEGEE. Losses at the gene ends were 2 bases for V and 5 bases for J; bases not matched to a gene: 3.

The CDR3 coding sequence is TGTGCCAGCAGCTTAGGGGGACAGGGCTCCTACGAGCAGTACTTC. This translates into CASSLGGQGSYEQYF. V gene TRBV7-9 combines with J gene TRBJ2-7; TRBD1 agrees at 9 bases. V lost 1 base to trimming and J lost 0 bases; unmatched junction nucleotides: 1. The CDR3 extends over 15 amino acids. Looked up from germline, CDR1 is SEHNR and CDR2 is FQNEAQ (reference sequence).